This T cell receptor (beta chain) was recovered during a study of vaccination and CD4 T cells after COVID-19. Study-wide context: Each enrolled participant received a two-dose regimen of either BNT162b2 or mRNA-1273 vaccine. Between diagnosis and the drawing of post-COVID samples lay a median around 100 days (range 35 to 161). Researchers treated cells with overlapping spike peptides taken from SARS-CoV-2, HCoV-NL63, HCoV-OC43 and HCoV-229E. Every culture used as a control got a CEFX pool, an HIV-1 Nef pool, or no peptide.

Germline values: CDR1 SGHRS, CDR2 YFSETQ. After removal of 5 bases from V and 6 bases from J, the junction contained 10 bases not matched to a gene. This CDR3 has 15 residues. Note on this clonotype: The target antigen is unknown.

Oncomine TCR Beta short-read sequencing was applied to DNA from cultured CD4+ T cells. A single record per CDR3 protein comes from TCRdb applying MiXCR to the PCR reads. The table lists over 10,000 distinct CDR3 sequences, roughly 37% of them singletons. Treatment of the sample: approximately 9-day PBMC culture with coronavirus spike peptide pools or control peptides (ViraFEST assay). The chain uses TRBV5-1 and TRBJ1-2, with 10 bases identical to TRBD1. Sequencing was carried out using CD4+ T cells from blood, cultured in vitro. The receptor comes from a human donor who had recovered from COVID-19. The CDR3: CASRLPGTGEDGYTF. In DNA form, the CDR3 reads TGCGCCAGCAGATTGCCCGGGACAGGGGAAGATGGCTACACCTTC.